A single sample gave rise to the 11 T cell receptor beta chains below, sequenced in a study of tumor-infiltrating lymphocytes in localized non-small cell lung cancer. The data were produced by immunoSEQ multiplex PCR, yet TCRdb's version contains in-frame clones alone and is incomplete. This table holds under 15,000 clones, more than 65% found once. Material: lung tumor tissue. The receptors stem from a human donor with non-small cell lung cancer.

J is TRBJ2-5 and V is TRBV12-5; tentatively, D is TRBD2 (6 bases). With 6 bases removed from V and 3 bases from J, the gap between germline ends came to 11 bases. The CDR3 totals 13 residues. The V gene's germline CDR1 is LGHNT and CDR2 FRNRAP. In DNA form, the CDR3 reads TGTGCTAGTGGCCCGACGGGGGAAGAGACCCAGTACTTC. Its protein product is CASGPTGEETQYF.

This sequence joins TRBV11-2 and TRBJ1-1; the D gene is possibly TRBD1 (6 bases). Germline assignment: CDR1 SGHAT and CDR2 FQNNGV. This CDR3 spans 15 amino acids. V lost 5 bases and J lost 5, with 18 bases in between. CDR3 DNA: TGTGCCAGCAGCCCAAGGGGGGGGTGGGGTACTGAAGCTTTCTTT. Translating gives CASSPRGGWGTEAFF.

The table lists this clone with a few counts. The chain employs TRBV10-3 and TRBJ2-7; weak D call: TRBD1 (7 bases). V was cut by 3 bases and J by 4 bases, with 19 bases left in between. CDR1 and CDR2 (germline): ENHRY, SYGVKD. CDR3 size: 16 residues. The CDR3 loop is CAISDEVGQGGYEQYF. CDR3 nucleotides: TGTGCCATCAGTGACGAAGTGGGTCAGGGGGGTTACGAGCAGTACTTC.

V gene TRBV4-3 combines with J gene TRBJ1-1; TRBD1 agrees at 11 bases. Germline loops: CDR1 LGHNA, CDR2 YSLEER. This CDR3 comprises 16 residues. After removal of 3 bases from V and 4 bases from J, the junction contained 7 bases not matched to a gene. CDR3 in amino acids: CASSQTSGTGGTEAFF. CDR3 bases: TGCGCCAGCAGCCAGACTTCCGGGACAGGGGGCACTGAAGCTTTCTTT.

The chain has TRBV30 and TRBJ2-5, with TRBD2 as a possible D gene (6 bases). Trimming shortened V by 7 bases and J by 7 bases, and 19 bases separated the two germline ends. The CDR3 contains 13 residues. Per the germline V gene, CDR1 is GTSNPN and CDR2 is SVGIG (reference sequence). CDR3 sequence: CASFSGDPGTQYF. CDR3 sequence (DNA): TGTGCCTCCTTCTCGGGGGACCCGGGGACCCAGTACTTC.

The chain joins TRBV4-2 to TRBJ2-1; 13 bases map to TRBD2. V shed 4 bases, J shed 0 bases, and the junction held 9 bases outside the gene matches. The germline V gene has CDR1 LGHNA and CDR2 YNFKEQ. The CDR3 sequence is 19 residues long. The CDR3 reads CASSLMTSGGTSSYNEQFF. CDR3 nucleotides: TGTGCCAGCAGCCTAATGACTAGCGGGGGGACTAGCTCCTACAATGAGCAGTTCTTC.

This clone appeared a few times. The rearrangement links TRBV19 to TRBJ1-1; tentative D call: TRBD1 (5 bases). V was cut by 2 bases and J by 8 bases, with 9 bases left in between. This CDR3 has 12 amino acids. CDR1 and CDR2 (germline): LNHDA, SQIVND (reference sequence). The CDR3 here is CASSITGREAFF. As DNA, the CDR3 is TGTGCCAGTAGTATAACAGGCAGGGAAGCTTTCTTT.

V usage is TRBV19 and J usage is TRBJ2-7; 11 bases are a match to TRBD2. V dropped 5 bases and J dropped 8; count of bases not matched to a gene: 8. Germline CDR1 is LNHDA and CDR2 is SQIVND (reference sequence). The CDR3 is made up of 14 amino acids. The CDR3 loop reads CASSAPGLAEQQYF. The CDR3, as DNA: TGTGCCAGTAGTGCCCCGGGACTAGCGGAACAGCAGTACTTC.

This chain links TRBV5-1 with TRBJ2-7, with D perhaps TRBD1 (5 bases). Trimming took off 3 bases at V and 6 bases at J, with 34 bases between the two ends. Germline V lookup: CDR1 SGHRS, CDR2 YFSETQ. The CDR3 is made up of 20 amino acids. The CDR3 coding sequence is TGCGCCAGCAGCTCTCACAGGTCCGGCCAAACCAACTCCTATCGAACCGAGCAGTACTTC. Its translation is CASSSHRSGQTNSYRTEQYF.

A few counts support this clone. The chain employs TRBV27 and TRBJ1-2, with unresolved D. The germline V gene has CDR1 MNHEY and CDR2 SMNVEV (reference sequence). V lost 5 bases and J 1 base, leaving 11 bases between the germline ends. This CDR3 region has 14 residues. The CDR3 reads CASSPEVYNYGYTF. CDR3 coding DNA: TGTGCCAGCAGTCCTGAGGTCTATAACTATGGCTACACCTTC.

The J gene is TRBJ1-1, the V gene TRBV5-4; D is unclear. Deletions cut 0 bases from V and 1 base from J, with 10 bases between. The germline V gene encodes CDR1 SGHNT and CDR2 YYREEE (reference sequence). CDR3 length: 15 residues. This CDR3 is CASSLAYAPNTEAFF. CDR3 DNA sequence: TGTGCCAGCAGCTTGGCTTACGCGCCGAACACTGAAGCTTTCTTT.